This TCR beta chain was sequenced for a study of graft-versus-host responses after intestinal transplantation. Details on this clone: Its antigen remains unidentified.

Intraepithelial lymphocytes and lamina propria lymphocytes were released through processing of graft tissue. Study conclusions and caveats: Where graft-donor T cell macrochimerism was present, patients had high graft-versus-host to host-versus-graft clonal ratios in allografts.

This CDR3 is built from 13 residues. Germline-derived CDR1 and CDR2 are LGHNA and YNFKEQ. Trimming took 4 bases from V and 5 from J, leaving 11 bases between them. The table came from immunoSEQ multiplex PCR; TCRdb's copy has only in-frame clones and leaves some out. The sample has about 20,000 clones, roughly 70% seen once. This TCR was recovered from a human patient who received an intestinal transplant, so some T cells may come from the graft donor. The chain has TRBV4-2 and TRBJ1-1; weak D call: TRBD1 (6 bases). Source: ileum tissue, taken approximately 3 weeks after intestinal transplant. The CDR3 loop reads CASSREGGTEAFF. The CDR3, as DNA: TGTGCCAGCAGCCGCGAGGGGGGGACTGAAGCTTTCTTT.